This T cell receptor beta chain emerged from a study of T cell responses to AZD1222 COVID-19 vaccine. The V and J ends lost 0 bases and 8 bases, in that order; junction bases with no gene match: 12. Per the germline V gene, CDR1 is LNHNV and CDR2 is YYDKDF (reference sequence). CDR3 length: 16 residues. Only in-frame clones appear in the TCRdb table, and some are missing; sequencing was by immunoSEQ multiplex PCR. The data show around 180,000 clones, approximately 92% seen once. This rearrangement joins TRBV15 to TRBJ1-2; TRBD1 agrees at 7 bases. The specimen comprised peripheral blood, sampled on day 0 of AZD1222 vaccination. The sequence was collected from an adult in good health. This CDR3 reads CATSRDEMSTGDGYTF. CDR3 bases: TGTGCCACCAGCAGAGACGAGATGAGTACAGGGGACGGCTACACCTTC.